This TCR beta chain comes out of a study of beta chain features in type 1 diabetes. Findings and limits, study-wide: Since sequencing was performed on cDNA, cells with high TCR expression could be over-represented. Type 1 diabetes patients showed a moderate but significant shortening of TCRB CDR3s in all four CD4+ subsets.

Investigators reverse transcribed all isolated RNA, so they sequenced expressed TCRB transcripts. The table came from immunoSEQ multiplex PCR; TCRdb's copy has only in-frame clones and leaves some out. The data hold about 740,000 clones, with roughly 13% observed a single time. Stem cell-like memory, regulatory, central memory and naive CD4+ cells were sorted via CD45RO/CCR7/CD25/CD127/CD95/CD27. This clone turned up a few times. The antigen remains unidentified. The sample has other DNA sequences that encode this CDR3 too. Per germline, CDR1 GTSNPN and CDR2 SVGIG (reference sequence). V lost 2 bases to trimming and J lost 2 bases; unmatched junction nucleotides: 2. The CDR3 length is 13 residues.

This clonotype was obtained from a man aged 18-30 years with type 1 diabetes. The sample consisted of naive CD4+ T cells from blood. The chain recombines TRBV30 with TRBJ1-1; 7 bases match TRBD1. In DNA form, the CDR3 reads TGTGCCTGGAGTAGACAGGGAAACACTGAAGCTTTCTTT. Translation: CAWSRQGNTEAFF.